A selection of T cell receptor beta chains follows, all from one sample in a study of shared clonotypes between healthy human individuals. TCRdb's copy holds only in-frame clones and misses some; the assay was immunoSEQ multiplex PCR. The sample has some 740,000 clones; 80% to 95% are singletons. The material sequenced was naive CD8+ T cells sorted from blood. The receptor source for this set is a young man in good health. The CDR3 runs from the conserved cysteine through the conserved F or W. The D gene is left open where the match is weak. A row's size may be missing; if present it is once, few, many or a size class.

. | TRBJ2-5 | . | TRBV6-1 | TGTGCCAGCAGTGAACAGACAGTTCAAGAGACCCAGTACTTC | CASSEQTVQETQYF
. | TRBJ2-3 | TRBD2 | TRBV27 | TGTGCCAGCAGTCCCCCCGGACTAGCGGGAGGGAGGAGCACAGATACGCAGTATTTT | CASSPPGLAGGRSTDTQYF
. | TRBJ2-1 | TRBD1 | TRBV7-9 | TGTGCCAGCAGCTTTAACCGGGACAGGGAGGTAAATGAGCAGTTCTTC | CASSFNRDREVNEQFF
. | TRBJ2-2 | . | TRBV6-5 | TGTGCCAGCACCATAGAAGGGGCGGGCACCGGGGAGCTGTTTTTT | CASTIEGAGTGELFF
. | TRBJ2-1 | TRBD1 | TRBV29-1 | TGCAGCGGTGAGGGACAGTCCTACAATGAGCAGTTCTTC | CSGEGQSYNEQFF
once | TRBJ1-2 | . | TRBV5-6 | TGTGCCAGCAGCTTGGGTGAAGGCCATGGCTACACCTTC | CASSLGEGHGYTF
. | TRBJ2-7 | . | TRBV6-4 | TGTGCCAGCAGTGATTCGGCCGAGCAGTACTTC | CASSDSAEQYF
once | TRBJ2-3 | TRBD2 | TRBV6-6 | TGTGCCAGCGCCTCTAGCGGGAGACCGGATACGCAGTATTTT | CASASSGRPDTQYF
few | TRBJ2-7 | . | TRBV6-5 | TGTGCCAGCAGGGGCGGGGGCCCGCCTCACGAGCAGTACTTC | CASRGGGPPHEQYF
. | TRBJ2-1 | TRBD2 | TRBV7-9 | TGTGCCAGCAGCCCCCGACTAGCGGCGGATAATGAGCAGTTCTTC | CASSPRLAADNEQFF
. | TRBJ2-2 | TRBD2 | TRBV7-7 | TGTGCCAGCAGCTTAGCCCGCTTTGACGGGAGGGCGGTCACCGGGGAGCTGTTTTTT | CASSLARFDGRAVTGELFF
once | TRBJ2-7 | . | TRBV27 | TGTGCCAGCAGTCCCAGGGGGGCCGACGAGCAGTACTTC | CASSPRGADEQYF
. | TRBJ2-2 | TRBD2 | TRBV7-7 | TGTGCCAGCAGCTCCGGACTAGCGGTGTCCGGGGAGCTGTTTTTT | CASSSGLAVSGELFF
. | TRBJ2-7 | TRBD1 | TRBV19 | TGTGCCAGTAGTCCGACACTAGGGGGCGGAAGCTCCTACGAGCAGTACTTC | CASSPTLGGGSSYEQYF
. | TRBJ2-6 | TRBD1 | TRBV29-1 | TGCAGCGTTGAGTTGGACAGGGAAACTGGGGCCAACGTCCTGACTTTC | CSVELDRETGANVLTF
. | TRBJ2-1 | TRBD2 | TRBV9 | TGTGCCAGCAGCGTAGCAGGTTTCGGACTAGTCCACAATGAGCAGTTCTTC | CASSVAGFGLVHNEQFF
. | TRBJ2-5 | . | TRBV29-1 | TGCAGCGTCGAAGGGGAGACCCAGTACTTC | CSVEGETQYF
. | TRBJ2-1 | TRBD1 | TRBV27 | TGTGCCAGCAGTTTATTCGGGACAGAGTACAATGAGCAGTTCTTC | CASSLFGTEYNEQFF
. | TRBJ2-2 | . | TRBV27 | TGTGCCAGTTCCGTAATGTGGACCGGGGAGCTGTTTTTT | CASSVMWTGELFF
. | TRBJ2-1 | TRBD1 | TRBV27 | TGTGCCAGCAGCTCTACTCCCGGGACAGGGGGTTATGAGCAGTTCTTC | CASSSTPGTGGYEQFF
once | TRBJ2-7 | . | TRBV4-2 | TGTGCCAGCAGCCCCCCGACGGGAGAGGGAAGCCACGAGCAGTACTTC | CASSPPTGEGSHEQYF
. | TRBJ2-2 | . | TRBV7-8 | TGTGCCAGCAGCTTAGCCCCGCGGGAAGCCGGGGAGCTGTTTTTT | CASSLAPREAGELFF
. | TRBJ2-7 | . | TRBV6-5 | TGTGCCAGCAGCCTCAGGCAAACGACCTACGAGCAGTACTTC | CASSLRQTTYEQYF
. | TRBJ2-2 | . | TRBV19 | TGTGCCAGTAGTATACCCCCTCGACTAGTTCCGAACACCGGGGAGCTGTTTTTT | CASSIPPRLVPNTGELFF
. | TRBJ2-1 | . | TRBV4-3 | TGCGCCAGCAGCCAAGGCAGGGAACCCTACAATGAGCAGTTCTTC | CASSQGREPYNEQFF
. | TRBJ1-5 | . | TRBV2 | TGTGCCAGCAGTGAATTTCCGTTGACAGAAATACATTATAGCAATCAGCCCCAGCATTTT | CASSEFPLTEIHYSNQPQHF
. | TRBJ1-2 | TRBD1 | TRBV2 | TGTGCCAGCAGTGAAAGGGGACAGGGCCTCAACTATGGCTACACCTTC | CASSERGQGLNYGYTF
. | TRBJ2-7 | . | TRBV12-2 | TGTGCAAGTCGCTTAGAGGATGGAAGCGGGCCGATCTCCTACGAGCAGTACTTC | CASRLEDGSGPISYEQYF
. | TRBJ2-1 | . | TRBV7-3 | TGTGCCAGCAGCGATCATGCTGAGAATGAGTTCTTC | CASSDHAENEFF
. | TRBJ2-6 | . | TRBV7-9 | TGTGCCAGCAGCTTAGAGGCCTCTGGGGCCAACGTCCTGACTTTC | CASSLEASGANVLTF